The source of this T cell receptor beta chain is a study of glioma-infiltrating T cells after dendritic cell vaccination. Isocitrate dehydrogenase mutation was absent in all glioblastoma patients. The CDR3 loop spans 13 amino acids. V gave up 2 bases and J gave up 4 bases, with 9 bases separating them. Germline V lookup: CDR1 SGDLS, CDR2 YYNGEE. TCRdb keeps only in-frame clones here, not all; method: immunoSEQ multiplex PCR. The data show about 82,000 clones, about 90% seen once. The material was blood, obtained before dendritic cell vaccination. The chain recombines TRBV9 with TRBJ2-5; perhaps TRBD1 as D (6 bases). The TCR was taken from a human donor with glioblastoma. The CDR3 bases are TGTGCCAGCAGCGTTCGAGGGGGAGAGACCCAGTACTTC. It encodes CASSVRGGETQYF.